The T cell receptor beta chain described here comes from a study of blood T cell repertoires in COVID-19. Looking at the study overall: The origin of the acute and convalescent COVID-19 samples was the United States, Italy and Spain. T cells, B-cell-depleted T cells, or PBMCs supplied cDNA or gDNA.

Germline V gene lookup returns CDR1 SGDLS and CDR2 YYNGEE. This CDR3 is built from 15 residues. With V trimmed by 1 base and J by 4 bases, 7 bases remained unmatched. In the source study's methods: Estimation of nucleated cell counts was performed using reference gene primer amplification. TCRdb's table, derived via immunoSEQ multiplex PCR, lists solely in-frame clones and lacks some. The V and J calls and clone size were taken over from that table, and D and trimming were inferred from the DNA. This sample carries some 230,000 clones, about nine tenths of them seen once, and the ten largest clones take 2% to 2.5%.

The material sequenced was peripheral blood. This receptor was obtained from a man aged 25 to 40 who had recovered from COVID-19. This rearrangement joins TRBV9 to TRBJ1-1; 7 nucleotides match TRBD1. The DNA of the CDR3 is TGTGCCAGCAGCGTAATGGCAGGGGGGAGCACTGAAGCTTTCTTT. It yields the protein CASSVMAGGSTEAFF.